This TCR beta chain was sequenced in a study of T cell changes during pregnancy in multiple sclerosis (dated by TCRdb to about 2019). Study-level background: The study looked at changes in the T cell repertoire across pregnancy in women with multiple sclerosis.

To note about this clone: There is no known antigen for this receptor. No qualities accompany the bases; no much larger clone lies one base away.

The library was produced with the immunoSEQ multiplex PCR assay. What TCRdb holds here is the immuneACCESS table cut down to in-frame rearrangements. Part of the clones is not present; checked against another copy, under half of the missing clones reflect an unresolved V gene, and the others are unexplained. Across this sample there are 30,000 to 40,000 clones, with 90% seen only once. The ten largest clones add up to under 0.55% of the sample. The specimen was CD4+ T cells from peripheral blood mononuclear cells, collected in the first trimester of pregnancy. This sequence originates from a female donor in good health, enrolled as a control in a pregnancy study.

The nucleotide sequence reads TGTGCCAGCAGCTTTTTCCGGACACAAGGGAATGAAAAACTGTTTTTT. Protein translation: CASSFFRTQGNEKLFF. The chain is made from TRBV7-9 and TRBJ1-4; TRBD1 is a weak D gene call, 5 bases matching. In the germline V gene (reference sequence), CDR1 corresponds to SEHNR and CDR2 to FQNEAQ. The CDR3 numbers 16 residues from cysteine through phenylalanine. Only the CDR3 DNA stays, 48 bases, in frame from base 1. V is clipped by 3 bases and J by 5 bases, and the sequence between their germline boundaries is 16 bases long.